This T cell receptor beta chain was obtained from a study of T cells in Graves' hyperthyroidism and ophthalmopathy. Turning to the study itself: Peripheral blood sampling occurred at initial diagnosis, before any treatment.

This clonotype was seen repeatedly, ten times or more. Germline values: CDR1 SGHVS, CDR2 FQNEAQ. CDR3 length equals 11 residues. V gave up 5 bases and J gave up 8 bases, with 9 bases separating them. What was amplified from RNA transcripts were TCR beta CDR3 regions. HTBI primers were employed in a first-round RT-PCR of the TCR CDR3. Via MiXCR, TCRdb re-called the multiplex PCR reads, giving one row per CDR3 protein. The data hold about 360,000 distinct CDR3 sequences, with over 10% observed a single time. This TCR was sampled from a woman aged 18 to 35 with Graves' hyperthyroidism. The genes are TRBV7-8 and TRBJ1-1; D remains unclear. The source material was blood. This CDR3 is CASSKRGEAFF. CDR3 DNA sequence: TGTGCCAGCAGCAAGCGGGGAGAAGCTTTCTTT.